The T cell receptor (beta chain) described here comes from a study of early T cells in non-severe SARS-CoV-2 infection. Study as a whole: Whole-blood bulk RNA, unsorted, was sequenced, and chains were unpaired. Study results and limitations: The VDJdb matching leaned toward anti-spike CD8 responses and overlooked private and CD4 specificities.

Molecules of cDNA were individually given unique molecular identifiers that were attached to them. One entry per CDR3 protein, called by TCRdb with MiXCR from the 5' RACE reads. The sample carries about 60,000 distinct CDR3 sequences, roughly 18% recorded once. This clonotype appeared many times. Its antigen is not identified. Trimming took 2 bases from V and 4 from J, leaving 11 bases between them. CDR1 is MDHEN, CDR2 SYDVKM, per germline. The CDR3 totals 14 residues. This material consisted of whole blood, taken at baseline. The receptor was isolated from an adult who was a healthcare worker with PCR-confirmed SARS-CoV-2 infection or an uninfected control (not recorded which). This chain connects TRBV28 to TRBJ1-2, with D possibly being TRBD1 (6 bases). The CDR3 sequence: CASSLLKTGYGYTF. The CDR3 bases are TGTGCCAGCAGTTTACTAAAGACAGGCTATGGCTACACCTTC.